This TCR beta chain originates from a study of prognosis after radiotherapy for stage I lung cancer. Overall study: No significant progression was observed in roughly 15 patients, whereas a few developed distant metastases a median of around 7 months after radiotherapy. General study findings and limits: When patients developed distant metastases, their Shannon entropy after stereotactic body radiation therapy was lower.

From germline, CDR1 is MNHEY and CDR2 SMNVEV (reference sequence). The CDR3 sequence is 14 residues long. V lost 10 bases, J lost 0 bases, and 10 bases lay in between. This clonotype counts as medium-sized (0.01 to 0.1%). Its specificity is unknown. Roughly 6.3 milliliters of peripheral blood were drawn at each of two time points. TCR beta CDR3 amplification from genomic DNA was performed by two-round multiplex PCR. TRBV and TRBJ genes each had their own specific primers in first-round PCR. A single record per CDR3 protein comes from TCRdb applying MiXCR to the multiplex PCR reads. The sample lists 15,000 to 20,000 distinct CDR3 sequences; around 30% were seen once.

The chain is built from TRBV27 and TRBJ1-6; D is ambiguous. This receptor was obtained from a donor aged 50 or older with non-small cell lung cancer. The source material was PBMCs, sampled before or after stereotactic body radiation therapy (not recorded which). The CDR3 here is CATSATSYNSPLHF. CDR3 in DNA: TGTGCCACCTCAGCAACCTCCTATAATTCACCCCTCCACTTT.